Listed below are T cell receptor beta chains from one sample, sequenced in a study of T cell responses to AZD1222 COVID-19 vaccine. The repertoire was sequenced with immunoSEQ multiplex PCR; TCRdb's copy has only in-frame clones and lacks some. The sample shows roughly 100,000 clones, less than 95% of them seen only once. Source: peripheral blood, taken on day 0 of AZD1222 vaccination. The receptors were gathered from an adult in good health. CDR3s include the opening cysteine and the closing phenylalanine or tryptophan. D genes are given only for firm matches. Not every row has a clone size; where given, it reads once, few, many or a size class.

>TRBV30|TRBJ1-1|.|.
CAWSLPSEAFF
TGTGCCTGGAGTTTGCCCTCTGAAGCTTTCTTT
>TRBV7-9|TRBJ2-2|TRBD1|.
CASSSPGGQGNTGELFF
TGTGCCAGCAGCTCCCCTGGGGGACAGGGGAACACCGGGGAGCTGTTTTTT
>TRBV5-6|TRBJ2-7|.|.
CASSLALGGPREQYF
TGTGCCAGCAGCTTGGCCTTGGGAGGCCCTCGGGAGCAGTACTTC
>TRBV15|TRBJ2-1|.|.
CATSRDLRFTYNEQFF
TGTGCCACCAGCAGAGATCTCAGGTTTACCTACAATGAGCAGTTCTTC
>TRBV6-6|TRBJ1-5|.|.
CASSSVLHGGQPQHF
TGTGCCAGCAGTTCCGTACTCCACGGAGGACAGCCCCAGCATTTT
>TRBV5-4|TRBJ2-2|.|.
CASSKQKNTGELFF
TGTGCCAGCAGCAAACAAAAGAACACCGGGGAGCTGTTTTTT
>TRBV30|TRBJ2-3|TRBD2|.
CAWSRGGADTQYF
TGTGCCTGGAGTCGCGGGGGGGCAGATACGCAGTATTTT
>TRBV4-3|TRBJ2-7|.|.
CASSQDRAVTYEQYF
TGCGCCAGCAGCCAAGATAGGGCTGTGACCTACGAGCAGTACTTC
>TRBV19|TRBJ1-1|.|.
CASSSWRQLNTEAFF
TGTGCCAGTAGTTCGTGGAGACAACTGAACACTGAAGCTTTCTTT
>TRBV10-3|TRBJ1-2|.|.
CAISGGYGYTF
TGTGCCATCAGTGGCGGCTATGGCTACACCTTC
>TRBV4-2|TRBJ2-1|.|.
CASSQELGYRSKGSYNEQFF
TGTGCCAGCAGCCAAGAATTGGGCTACCGTTCTAAGGGCTCCTACAATGAGCAGTTCTTC
>TRBV5-1|TRBJ2-3|.|.
CASSLLPVGGPTDTQYF
TGCGCCAGCAGCCTCCTCCCTGTGGGGGGGCCCACAGATACGCAGTATTTT
>TRBV7-9|TRBJ2-7|.|few
CASSATNYEQYF
TGTGCCAGCAGCGCCACAAACTACGAGCAGTACTTC
>TRBV4-1|TRBJ1-1|.|.
CASSLLAVATEAFF
TGCGCCAGCAGCCTCCTGGCGGTGGCCACTGAAGCTTTCTTT
>TRBV29-1|TRBJ1-2|TRBD1|.
CSVENTGTAYGYTF
TGCAGCGTCGAAAACACCGGGACAGCCTATGGCTACACCTTC
>TRBV5-1|TRBJ2-5|.|.
CASSLGGSPQETQYF
TGCGCCAGCAGCTTGGGGGGGAGCCCACAAGAGACCCAGTACTTC
>TRBV11-2|TRBJ2-7|.|.
CASSDLRKSYEQYF
TGTGCCAGCAGCGACCTTCGAAAGAGCTACGAGCAGTACTTC
>TRBV5-4|TRBJ2-7|TRBD1|.
CASSYGQGFYEQYF
TGTGCCAGCAGCTATGGACAGGGATTCTACGAGCAGTACTTC
>TRBV4-1|TRBJ1-2|TRBD1|.
CASSQPGQGARKGYTF
TGCGCCAGCAGCCAGCCGGGACAGGGGGCGCGTAAGGGCTACACCTTC
>TRBV18|TRBJ1-6|.|.
CASSPTAGSSYNSPLHF
TGTGCCAGCTCACCAACGGCGGGAAGCTCCTATAATTCACCCCTCCACTTT